This paragraph reports one TCR beta chain. The record originates from a study of shared T cell receptors in the human thymus. This CDR3 spans 14 amino acids. Per the germline V gene, CDR1 is GTSNPN and CDR2 is SVGIG (reference sequence). V gave up 1 base and J gave up 1 base; unmatched junction bases: 1. The method was immunoSEQ multiplex PCR; TCRdb's version includes in-frame clones alone and lacks a portion of them. The table has 630,000 or so clones, about 89% seen once; the top ten hold roughly 0.0086%. These sequences were also reported in another study, on human thymus T cells. In that study: All donors were healthy Finnish infants who were undergoing corrective surgery to treat congenital heart defects. Gene usage for V and J segments appeared biased in thymic and blood repertoires. Related work showed strongly overlapping thymic repertoires across unrelated individuals.

This sequence was found in a boy in the first two years of life with a congenital heart defect. Sequencing was done on a sample of thymocytes. The rearrangement links TRBV30 to TRBJ2-7; TRBD2 matches at 10 bases. The CDR3 DNA follows: TGTGCCTGGAGTGGGGGACTAGCGTCCTACGAGCAGTACTTC. It specifies CAWSGGLASYEQYF.